These 31 T cell receptor beta chains came from one sample sequenced in a study of OX40 agonist ivuxolimab in advanced cancers. The method was immunoSEQ multiplex PCR; TCRdb's version includes in-frame clones alone and lacks a portion of them. The sample carries some 100,000 clones, 65% to 90% recorded once. Sequences were derived from CD4+ or CD8+ T cells sorted from blood, sampled in a trial of the OX40 agonist ivuxolimab. The receptors were gathered from an adult with an advanced solid tumor such as melanoma, head and neck, liver or kidney cancer.

The rearrangement links TRBV18 to TRBJ2-1; 14 bases fit TRBD2. CDR1 is KGHSH, CDR2 LQKENI, per germline. This CDR3 is built from 15 residues. Trimming removed 5 bases from V and 9 bases from J; junction bases left unmatched: 6. The CDR3 region has the DNA TGTGCCAGCTCATCGGGACTAGCGGGAGAGGTTGAGCAGTTCTTC. It translates to CASSSGLAGEVEQFF.

The chain couples TRBV12-5 to TRBJ2-2; a possible D gene is TRBD1 (6 bases). The CDR3 covers 18 residues. With 0 bases removed from V and 5 bases from J, the gap between germline ends came to 19 bases. Germline V gives CDR1 LGHNT, CDR2 FRNRAP. The CDR3 DNA reads TGTGCTAGTGGTTTGGTAGGAAATTGGGCAGGGGAGACCGGGGAGCTGTTTTTT. It yields the protein CASGLVGNWAGETGELFF.

This sequence joins TRBV5-1 and TRBJ1-1; TRBD1 is a possible D gene (6 bases). The CDR3 has 15 residues. Trimming removed 6 bases at V and 5 bases at J, with 20 bases between. Germline V gene sequence: CDR1 SGHRS, CDR2 YFSETQ. CDR3 in DNA: TGCGCCAGCACCCTTCTGGGGGGCACGAGGACTGAAGCTTTCTTT. Residues: CASTLLGGTRTEAFF. The full variable domain, in which reference TRBV5-1 and TRBJ1-1 provide the parts outside the CDR3, is KAGVTQTPRYLIKTRGQQVTLSCSPISGHRSVSWYQQTPGQGLQFLFEYFSETQRNKGNFPGRFSGRQFSNSRSEMNVSTLELGDSALYLCASTLLGGTRTEAFFGQGTRLTVV.

The V gene is TRBV6-1, the J gene TRBJ2-2; 10 bases are a match to TRBD2. Trimming cost V 6 bases and J 7 bases; bases outside gene matches: 8. The CDR3 totals 15 residues. CDR1 and CDR2 from the germline V gene are MNHNS and SASEGT. The CDR3: CASSSGRAGNGELFF. The CDR3 DNA sequence: TGTGCCAGCAGCAGCGGGAGGGCCGGAAACGGGGAGCTGTTTTTT.

The rearrangement joins TRBV5-1 to TRBJ1-2; D ambiguous. Looked up from germline, CDR1 is SGHRS and CDR2 is YFSETQ. V was shortened by 0 bases and J by 0 bases, with 3 bases between the two germline ends. The CDR3 has 13 amino acids. The CDR3 is CASSLATNYGYTF. The CDR3, as DNA: TGCGCCAGCAGCTTGGCAACTAACTATGGCTACACCTTC.

This clone was recorded a few times. V is TRBV6-5 and J is TRBJ2-5, with TRBD1 as a possible D gene (6 bases). V was clipped by 7 bases and J by 7 bases, with 19 bases between them. There are 14 residues in the CDR3. The germline gives CDR1 MNHEY, CDR2 SVGAGI. The CDR3 nucleotides read TGTGCCAGCATGACCGAAAACAGGGTGGGGACCCAGTACTTC. Translating it yields CASMTENRVGTQYF.

This rearrangement joins TRBV30 to TRBJ2-7, with D possibly being TRBD1 (5 bases). The CDR3 spans 13 residues. Trimming took off 2 bases at V and 2 bases at J, with 10 bases between the two ends. Per germline, CDR1 GTSNPN and CDR2 SVGIG (reference sequence). The DNA of the CDR3 is TGTGCCTGGAGTCTAGGGGCGGCCTACGAGCAGTACTTC. Translation: CAWSLGAAYEQYF.

This chain uses TRBV5-6 with TRBJ1-1; D is ambiguous. Trimming took off 4 bases at V and 1 base at J, with 11 bases between the two ends. The length of the CDR3 is 14 residues. Germline V gene data show CDR1 as SGHDT and CDR2 as YYEEEE. The CDR3 DNA sequence: TGTGCCAGCAGCACCACCGGCAGGAACACTGAAGCTTTCTTT. This encodes CASSTTGRNTEAFF.

Turning to this clone: This sample also contains other DNA sequences that code for the same CDR3. The genes are TRBV7-6 and TRBJ1-1, with D unresolved. The germline V gene has CDR1 SGHVS and CDR2 FNYEAQ. The CDR3 sequence is 14 residues long. V lost 5 bases to trimming and J lost 8 bases, with 18 bases between them. The CDR3 DNA is TGTGCCAGCAGCGGCCCCGGAGGGAACAGCGAAGCTTTCTTT. As protein: CASSGPGGNSEAFF. The variable domain in full, completed from reference TRBV7-6 and TRBJ1-1, reads GAGVSQSPRYKVTKRGQDVALRCDPISGHVSLYWYRQALGQGPEFLTYFNYEAQQDKSGLPNDRFSAERPEGSISTLTIQRTEQRDSAMYRCASSGPGGNSEAFFGQGTRLTVV.

CDR3 DNA: TGTGCCAGCAGCCCCACCGGGGGGGGCGGACCGAACACTGAAGCTTTCTTT. It specifies CASSPTGGGGPNTEAFF. This rearrangement joins TRBV5-6 to TRBJ1-1; D perhaps matches TRBD1 (6 bases). The germline gives CDR1 SGHDT, CDR2 YYEEEE. Trimming removed 4 bases at V and 1 base at J, with 20 bases between. There are 17 residues in the CDR3.

V usage is TRBV7-2 and J usage is TRBJ2-2, with no clear D. The CDR3 sequence is 14 residues long. Per germline, CDR1 SGHTA and CDR2 FQGNSA. Trimming shortened V by 4 bases and J by 1 base, and 7 bases separated the two germline ends. CDR3 DNA sequence: TGTGCCAGCAGCTCCGACTTGAACACCGGGGAGCTGTTTTTT. It encodes CASSSDLNTGELFF.

The genes are TRBV5-1 and TRBJ2-2, with 14 bases that match TRBD2. CDR3 length: 18 amino acids. V lost 4 bases and J lost 5; bases outside the gene matches: 10. Germline CDR1 reads SGHRS; CDR2 reads YFSETQ. CDR3 protein: CASSPMGLAGAGTGELFF. DNA of the CDR3: TGCGCCAGCAGCCCCATGGGACTAGCGGGGGCGGGGACCGGGGAGCTGTTTTTT.

The rearrangement joins TRBV11-2 to TRBJ2-1; 11 positions match TRBD2. Germline CDR1 and CDR2: SGHAT and FQNNGV. Trimming took 4 bases from V and 5 from J; bases not matched to a gene: 7. The CDR3 sequence is 16 residues long. The CDR3 region has the DNA TGTGCCAGCAGCTCAAGACTAGCGGGAAGTCACAATGAGCAGTTCTTC. It yields the protein CASSSRLAGSHNEQFF.

In its sample, this clone was seen a few times. This chain links TRBV6-6 with TRBJ2-1; D not certain. The V and J ends lost 6 bases and 13 bases respectively, with 16 bases between them. Germline assignment: CDR1 MNHNY and CDR2 SVGAGI (reference sequence). The CDR3 runs to 12 residues. The CDR3 is CASSHDTAGQFF. The CDR3 DNA follows: TGTGCCAGCAGCCACGACACCGCCGGCCAGTTCTTC.

The chain is built from TRBV4-2 and TRBJ2-1, with D perhaps matching TRBD1 or TRBD2 (5 bases each). Germline V lookup: CDR1 LGHNA, CDR2 YNFKEQ. V lost 0 bases, J lost 11 bases, and 23 bases lay in between. This CDR3 is built from 17 residues. The CDR3 DNA sequence: TGTGCCAGCAGCCAAGATCGACTAACAAGAGGGGAAGGGCAGCAGTTCTTC. It translates to CASSQDRLTRGEGQQFF.

Here the CDR3 reads CASSYSSLADGNEQFF. As DNA, the CDR3 is TGTGCCAGCAGTTACTCGTCCCTAGCGGATGGAAATGAGCAGTTCTTC. This rearrangement joins TRBV6-5 to TRBJ2-1, with 7 bases identical to TRBD2. After removal of 0 bases from V and 7 bases from J, the junction contained 9 bases not matched to a gene. Germline CDR1 is MNHEY and CDR2 is SVGAGI. There are 16 residues in the CDR3.

This chain links TRBV19 with TRBJ2-3; 9 bases are a match to TRBD1. The CDR3 is made up of 14 amino acids. Trimming at V came to 3 bases and at J to 6 bases, leaving 4 bases not matched to a gene. In germline, CDR1 is LNHDA, CDR2 SQIVND (reference sequence). The CDR3 region is CASSIGQGRDTQYF. The CDR3 coding sequence is TGTGCCAGTAGTATTGGACAGGGGAGGGATACGCAGTATTTT.

The gene calls are TRBV7-2 and TRBJ1-2, with 8 bases that match TRBD1. From germline, CDR1 is SGHTA and CDR2 FQGNSA. V trimming: 5 bases; J trimming: 4 bases; junction bases outside the gene matches: 6. The CDR3 is 14 amino acids. The CDR3 DNA is TGTGCCAGCAGCCAGACAGGGGCAGGCTATGGCTACACCTTC. As protein: CASSQTGAGYGYTF.

The rearrangement uses TRBV27 and TRBJ2-7; tentatively, D is TRBD2 (5 bases). This CDR3 region has 13 residues. Germline CDR1 reads MNHEY; CDR2 reads SMNVEV (reference sequence). V was cut by 5 bases and J by 6 bases, with 14 bases left in between. In DNA, the CDR3 is TGTGCCAGCAGTCCCACTAGATTTGGCGAGCAGTACTTC. Translating gives CASSPTRFGEQYF.

This clone was recorded once. This chain uses TRBV5-5 with TRBJ2-7; 10 bases are shared with TRBD2. The V gene's germline CDR1 is SGHKS and CDR2 YYEKEE (reference sequence). The junction had 6 bases not matched to a gene; V was cut back by 0 bases and J by 3 bases. The CDR3 has 16 amino acids. The CDR3 DNA reads TGTGCCAGCAGCTTGGGGCTAGCGGGAGATTTCTACGAGCAGTACTTC. Its translation: CASSLGLAGDFYEQYF. Supplemented by reference TRBV5-5 and TRBJ2-7, the full variable domain reads DAGVTQSPTHLIKTRGQQVTLRCSPISGHKSVSWYQQVLGQGPQFIFQYYEKEERGRGNFPDRFSARQFPNYSSELNVNALLLGDSALYLCASSLGLAGDFYEQYFGPGTRLTVT.

The CDR3 coding sequence is TGCGCCAGCAGCGAGGGACCCACGAGCTCCTACAATGAGCAGTTCTTC. Residues: CASSEGPTSSYNEQFF. The J gene is TRBJ2-1, the V gene TRBV5-1; D possibly matches TRBD1 or TRBD2 (5 bases each). The germline V and J ends were trimmed by 4 bases and 0 bases, with 14 bases remaining between them. The CDR3 spans 16 residues. The germline gives CDR1 SGHRS, CDR2 YFSETQ. The entire variable domain, with the rest obtained from reference TRBV5-1 and TRBJ2-1, is as follows: KAGVTQTPRYLIKTRGQQVTLSCSPISGHRSVSWYQQTPGQGLQFLFEYFSETQRNKGNFPGRFSGRQFSNSRSEMNVSTLELGDSALYLCASSEGPTSSYNEQFFGPGTRLTVL.

The J gene is TRBJ2-7, the V gene TRBV1. TRBV1 is recorded as a pseudogene. The length of the CDR3 is 12 residues. The CDR3, as DNA: TGCACCAGCAGCCGCCTCAACCACGAGCAGTACTTC. This codes for CTSSRLNHEQYF.

The rearrangement joins TRBV11-3 to TRBJ1-1; TRBD1 matches at 7 bases. The germline CDR1 and CDR2 sequences are SGHNT and YENEEA. The J segment lost 0 bases and the V segment lost 1 base, leaving 8 bases of the junction unmatched. CDR3 length: 17 amino acids. CDR3 region: CASSLGGDSGMNTEAFF. Written as DNA, the CDR3 is TGTGCCAGCAGCTTAGGGGGGGACAGCGGGATGAACACTGAAGCTTTCTTT.

The chain employs TRBV28 and TRBJ2-3; D ambiguous. V shed 7 bases and J shed 6 bases, with 8 bases lying between them. Germline assignment: CDR1 MDHEN and CDR2 SYDVKM. The CDR3 sequence is 11 residues long. CDR3 nucleotides: TGTGCCAGCAATCGTGGGGATACGCAGTATTTT. This sequence encodes CASNRGDTQYF.

In this sample, this clone turned up a few times. This rearrangement joins TRBV6-1 to TRBJ1-4; 7 positions match TRBD1. After removal of 2 bases from V and 8 bases from J, the junction contained 5 bases not matched to a gene. CDR1 is MNHNS, CDR2 SASEGT, per germline. This CDR3 comprises 14 residues. Here the CDR3 reads CASSETGAREKLFF. The DNA of the CDR3 is TGTGCCAGCAGTGAAACAGGGGCGAGGGAAAAACTGTTTTTT.

The chain uses TRBV25-1 and TRBJ2-7; TRBD2 aligns across 9 bases. This CDR3 contains 16 residues. Germline CDR1 is MGHDK and CDR2 is SYGVNS. The junction had 7 bases not matched to a gene; V was cut back by 2 bases and J by 2 bases. DNA for the CDR3: TGTGCCAGCAGTGAAACGGTCGCGGGAGGGCCCTACGAGCAGTACTTC. Its translation is CASSETVAGGPYEQYF.

The chain combines TRBV9 with TRBJ2-7; 9 nucleotides line up with TRBD1. The CDR3 runs 15 residues. Germline values: CDR1 SGDLS, CDR2 YYNGEE. V was clipped by 0 bases and J by 2 bases; unmatched bases: 3. The CDR3 spells CASSVGGTGTYEQYF. The CDR3 region has the DNA TGTGCCAGCAGCGTAGGCGGGACAGGGACCTACGAGCAGTACTTC.

The gene calls are TRBV19 and TRBJ2-1; 9 nucleotides agree with TRBD2. Germline V lookup: CDR1 LNHDA, CDR2 SQIVND (reference sequence). This CDR3 spans 14 amino acids. J gave up 5 bases and V 5 bases, and 4 bases lay outside the gene matches. The CDR3 here is CASSEAGGDNEQFF. The CDR3 region has the DNA TGTGCCAGTAGTGAGGCGGGAGGGGACAATGAGCAGTTCTTC.

This sequence joins TRBV5-4 and TRBJ1-1, with no clear D. The CDR3 covers 13 residues. Trimming pared 4 bases from V and 7 bases from J, leaving 14 bases between. Per germline, CDR1 SGHNT and CDR2 YYREEE (reference sequence). CDR3 amino acids: CASSVDGNGEAFF. As DNA, the CDR3 is TGTGCCAGCAGCGTAGACGGAAACGGTGAAGCTTTCTTT.

The chain couples TRBV10-3 to TRBJ1-6; D unclear. Trimming shortened V by 3 bases and J by 7 bases, and 10 bases separated the two germline ends. The CDR3 totals 14 residues. Germline CDR1 is ENHRY and CDR2 is SYGVKD. The DNA for the CDR3 is TGTGCCATCAGTGATAGTGGGAGCAATTCACCCCTCCACTTT. Residues: CAISDSGSNSPLHF.

V gene TRBV28 combines with J gene TRBJ1-5, with D possibly TRBD1 on 5 matching bases. V lost 2 bases and J lost 6, with 5 bases in between. This CDR3 comprises 12 residues. Germline CDR1 and CDR2: MDHEN and SYDVKM. The CDR3 loop reads CASSLQGQPQHF. CDR3 coding DNA: TGTGCCAGCAGTTTACAGGGTCAGCCCCAGCATTTT.